The 18 T cell receptor beta chains presented below share a single source sample, sequenced in a study of T cells expressing NK-cell markers (dated by TCRdb to between 2020 and 2021). Libraries were made using 5' RACE. Sequencing used an Illumina HiSeq 2000. Reprocessed by TCRdb, the reads give a single entry per CDR3 protein sequence, without DNA. The sample table on file contains a few hundred thousand distinct CDR3 sequences. The leading ten clones occupy approximately 3.5% of the sample. Sequenced: blood T cells: a sorted CD56 or NKG2C T cell subset, CD4+ or CD8+ T cells, or bulk PBMC T cells (not recorded which). These TCRs come from a man younger than 35 in good health. Donor details come from another sample of the same person, matched by shared clones.

The CDR3: CASSQAGNSPLHF. The rearrangement links TRBV6-1 to TRBJ1-6. CDR3 length equals 13 residues. Germline CDR1 reads MNHNS; CDR2 reads SASEGT.

The rearrangement joins TRBV25-1 to TRBJ2-2; the TCRdb call, TRBD1, lacks DNA for checking. Per the germline V gene, CDR1 is MGHDK and CDR2 is SYGVNS. The CDR3 spans 15 residues. The CDR3 reads CASSSLTENTGELFF. Supplemented by reference TRBV25-1 and TRBJ2-2, the full variable domain reads EADIYQTPRYLVIGTGKKITLECSQTMGHDKMYWYQQDPGMELHLIHYSYGVNSTEKGDLSSESTVSRIRTEHFPLTLESARPSHTSQYLCASSSLTENTGELFFGEGSRLTVL.

The V gene is TRBV25-1, the J gene TRBJ2-7; TCRdb gives TRBD1 as the D gene, but with no DNA this cannot be confirmed. The CDR3 contains 13 residues. Germline CDR1 is MGHDK and CDR2 is SYGVNS. CDR3 sequence reads: CASRPPWGGEQYF.

The chain uses TRBV12-3 or TRBV12-4 and TRBJ2-2. This CDR3 spans 16 amino acids. The CDR3 sequence is CASSLVAGIGTGELFF.

The chain has TRBV20-1 and TRBJ1-4; TCRdb lists TRBD1, though no DNA is available to test this call. Germline loops: CDR1 DFQATT, CDR2 SNEGSKA (reference sequence). This CDR3 comprises 14 residues. CDR3 sequence: CSASPPSTTGKLFF.

This rearrangement joins TRBV5-1 to TRBJ2-1; the TRBD2 assignment by TCRdb is unverifiable without DNA. The germline CDR1 and CDR2 sequences are SGHRS and YFSETQ. The CDR3 runs to 17 residues. The CDR3 here is CASSPGLAGVVYNEQFF.

The gene calls are TRBV7-8 and TRBJ2-1; no DNA is available, so the TRBD2 call from TCRdb remains unchecked. The V gene's germline CDR1 is SGHVS and CDR2 FQNEAQ. The CDR3 length is 14 residues. The CDR3 loop is CASSPGGPGTEQFF.

This chain connects TRBV20-1 to TRBJ1-4; checking the TCRdb D call of TRBD1 is not possible without DNA. Per the germline V gene, CDR1 is DFQATT and CDR2 is SNEGSKA (reference sequence). This CDR3 contains 17 residues. The CDR3 loop is CSARDSRTGTTNEKLFF.

The gene calls are TRBV6-5 and TRBJ2-5. The CDR3 has 15 amino acids. Germline V gene lookup returns CDR1 MNHEY and CDR2 SVGAGI. CDR3 amino acids: CASSYSGPLGETQYF.

The chain has TRBV12-3 or TRBV12-4 and TRBJ2-1; the TCRdb D gene call, TRBD2, has no DNA to confirm it. This CDR3 spans 12 amino acids. The CDR3 here is CASRRTSGPGFF.

J is TRBJ2-2 and V is TRBV4-3; TCRdb's D call, TRBD2, is unchecked because there is no DNA. Germline V CDR1 and CDR2: LGHNA, YSLEER. This CDR3 spans 16 amino acids. CDR3 protein: CASSPSPGLGTGELFF.

J is TRBJ2-1 and V is TRBV7-6; with no DNA, the TCRdb D assignment of TRBD2 cannot be verified. Germline V gives CDR1 SGHVS, CDR2 FNYEAQ. CDR3 length: 16 amino acids. CDR3 sequence: CASTQNEGLPPNEQFF.

The chain joins TRBV11-3 to TRBJ2-1; with no DNA, the TCRdb D assignment of TRBD1 cannot be verified. The CDR3 totals 15 residues. Germline V gene sequence: CDR1 SGHNT, CDR2 YENEEA. CDR3 sequence: CASSLQGDSYNEQFF. The full variable domain, completed using reference TRBV11-3 and TRBJ2-1, is EAGVVQSPRYKIIEKKQPVAFWCNPISGHNTLYWYLQNLGQGPELLIRYENEEAVDDSQLPKDRFSAERLKGVDSTLKIQPAELGDSAVYLCASSLQGDSYNEQFFGPGTRLTVL.

This chain joins TRBV13 and TRBJ1-6. The germline V gene has CDR1 PRHDT and CDR2 FYEKMQ (reference sequence). The CDR3 sequence is 13 residues long. The CDR3 loop is CASSLEPNSPLHF.

V is TRBV10-3 and J is TRBJ2-3; TCRdb proposes TRBD2, but this gene call is untestable without DNA. Germline CDR1 is ENHRY and CDR2 is SYGVKD. This CDR3 region has 16 residues. This CDR3 reads CAISETPGGGTDTQYF.

The chain links TRBV5-6 to TRBJ1-5; the D gene TCRdb calls, TRBD1, cannot be checked with no DNA. The CDR3 runs 19 residues. Germline assignment: CDR1 SGHDT and CDR2 YYEEEE. The CDR3 region is CASSLTKGRGAYSNQPQHF. The whole variable domain, remainder taken from reference TRBV5-6 and TRBJ1-5, is DAGVTQSPTHLIKTRGQQVTLRCSPKSGHDTVSWYQQALGQGPQFIFQYYEEEERQRGNFPDRFSGHQFPNYSSELNVNALLLGDSALYLCASSLTKGRGAYSNQPQHFGDGTRLSIL.

The chain carries TRBV7-9 and TRBJ2-5. The CDR3 loop spans 14 amino acids. Looked up from germline, CDR1 is SEHNR and CDR2 is FQNEAQ (reference sequence). Here the CDR3 reads CASSAADGQETQYF.

This chain uses TRBV27 with TRBJ1-1. CDR3 length: 11 residues. The germline V gene encodes CDR1 MNHEY and CDR2 SMNVEV (reference sequence). Here the CDR3 reads CASIGYTEAFF.